The 9 T cell receptor beta chains reported below all come from one sample, sequenced in a study of neurological immune-mediated disorders. TCRdb ran MiXCR on the 5' RACE reads and lists one entry per CDR3 protein. The sample carries about 46,000 distinct CDR3 sequences, roughly 3% recorded once. Material: PBMCs. The receptors originated from a woman aged 45-59 years with multiple sclerosis.

This clonotype was counted ten times or more. The gene calls are TRBV12-3 or TRBV12-4 and TRBJ2-7; 7 bases line up with TRBD1. Trimming cost V 1 base and J 3 bases; bases outside gene matches: 0. This CDR3 has 13 amino acids. The CDR3 nucleotides are TGTGCCAGCAGTTTAGGACAGGGCTACGAGCAGTACTTC. It specifies CASSLGQGYEQYF.

This clonotype appeared many times. V gene TRBV7-6 combines with J gene TRBJ2-2, with no clear D. Germline V gene sequence: CDR1 SGHVS, CDR2 FNYEAQ. The CDR3 totals 13 residues. The V end lost 7 bases, the J end lost 7 bases, and 13 bases lay between the germline ends. CDR3 sequence reads: CASIPGPVGELFF. For the CDR3, the DNA is TGTGCCAGCATCCCCGGACCTGTCGGGGAGCTGTTTTTT.

This clonotype appeared many times. This chain uses TRBV27 with TRBJ2-1, with D possibly being TRBD1 (8 bases). This CDR3 contains 16 residues. Germline V lookup: CDR1 MNHEY, CDR2 SMNVEV (reference sequence). V was shortened by 5 bases and J by 4 bases, with 18 bases between the two germline ends. CDR3 nucleotides: TGTGCCAGCAGTACCCGACAGGGGACTACATACAATGAGCAGTTCTTC. Its translation is CASSTRQGTTYNEQFF.

The table lists this clonotype with many counts. The chain joins TRBV9 to TRBJ2-7, with D perhaps TRBD2 (5 bases). The germline V gene has CDR1 SGDLS and CDR2 YYNGEE. The CDR3 contains 14 residues. V was cut by 3 bases and J by 2 bases, with 12 bases left in between. CDR3 in amino acids: CASSGRGDTYEQYF. CDR3 DNA sequence: TGTGCCAGCAGCGGCCGGGGAGATACCTACGAGCAGTACTTC.

This clonotype was detected ten times or more. The chain couples TRBV7-2 to TRBJ2-1; D is uncertain. Germline V gene sequence: CDR1 SGHTA, CDR2 FQGNSA. The CDR3 is made up of 12 amino acids. V dropped 1 base and J dropped 6 bases, with 4 bases sitting between them. The CDR3 DNA follows: TGTGCCAGCAGCTTAGTATTCAATGAGCAGTTCTTC. Its translation is CASSLVFNEQFF.

At least ten counts were recorded for this clonotype. The chain uses TRBV10-3 and TRBJ2-1; 7 positions agree with TRBD1. Trimming removed 6 bases from V and 5 bases from J; junction bases left unmatched: 7. This CDR3 comprises 14 residues. Germline values: CDR1 ENHRY, CDR2 SYGVKD. CDR3 nucleotides: TGTGCCATCAGAACCGGGACAGAAAACAATGAGCAGTTCTTC. Its translation is CAIRTGTENNEQFF.

This clonotype occurred many times. V gene TRBV20-1 combines with J gene TRBJ2-1, with 7 bases that match TRBD2. V lost 6 bases to trimming and J lost 9 bases; unmatched junction nucleotides: 8. The CDR3 spans 12 residues. The germline V gene encodes CDR1 DFQATT and CDR2 SNEGSKA (reference sequence). CDR3 in amino acids: CSARRGGGEQFF. The CDR3 DNA follows: TGCAGTGCCCGACGGGGCGGGGGTGAGCAGTTCTTC.

This clonotype was seen ten or more times. The V call is TRBV5-1, the J call TRBJ2-3, with 7 positions matching TRBD2. After removal of 0 bases from V and 0 bases from J, the junction contained 4 bases not matched to a gene. This CDR3 is built from 16 residues. The germline CDR1 and CDR2 sequences are SGHRS and YFSETQ. The CDR3 coding sequence is TGCGCCAGCAGCTTGGGACTAGCCCAAAGCACAGATACGCAGTATTTT. This translates into CASSLGLAQSTDTQYF.

This clonotype was recorded at least ten times. The chain combines TRBV12-3 or TRBV12-4 with TRBJ1-2; the match to TRBD1 covers 9 bases. CDR3 size: 13 residues. Trimming removed 5 bases from V and 7 bases from J; junction bases left unmatched: 5. CDR3 bases: TGTGCCAGCAGTCCTCGACAGGGGGGTGGCTACACCTTC. Encoded protein: CASSPRQGGGYTF.